Below, 17 T cell receptor beta chains from the same sample are listed, as sequenced in a study of T cells in Graves' hyperthyroidism and ophthalmopathy. TCR beta CDR3 regions were amplified from RNA. The HTBI primer set drove a first-round RT-PCR of the TCR CDR3. TCRdb reanalysed the multiplex PCR reads using MiXCR and keeps one entry per CDR3 protein. This table holds approximately 700,000 distinct CDR3 sequences, over 15% found once. The sample was blood. All receptors derive from a man aged 18 to 30 with Graves' hyperthyroidism.

This clonotype was detected ten times or more. The chain carries TRBV12-3 or TRBV12-4 and TRBJ1-4; TRBD1 might be the D (6 bases). The germline V and J ends were trimmed by 5 bases and 7 bases, with 14 bases remaining between them. This CDR3 spans 14 amino acids. CDR3 region: CASSDWTASEKLFF. Written as DNA, the CDR3 is TGTGCCAGCAGTGACTGGACAGCCAGTGAAAAACTGTTTTTT.

This clonotype has a handful of counts. This CDR3 reads CASSRYTGSYEQYF. The CDR3 region has the DNA TGCGCCAGCAGCCGATATACAGGTTCATACGAGCAGTACTTC. The chain is built from TRBV4-1 and TRBJ2-7; a possible D gene is TRBD1 (5 bases). The germline V gene has CDR1 MGHRA and CDR2 YSYEKL. Trimming took off 4 bases at V and 4 bases at J, with 14 bases between the two ends. This CDR3 contains 14 residues.

This rearrangement joins TRBV28 to TRBJ1-2; D not resolved. The CDR3 runs 12 residues. Germline assignment: CDR1 MDHEN and CDR2 SYDVKM. V was cut by 3 bases and J by 5 bases, with 7 bases left in between. The CDR3, as DNA: TGTGCCAGCAGTTTGGATCAGTATGGCTACACCTTC. Protein product: CASSLDQYGYTF.

This clonotype has ten or more counts. The V and J genes are TRBV27 and TRBJ2-7; 9 nucleotides match TRBD1. The CDR3 covers 14 residues. V shed 6 bases and J 5 bases; nucleotides not matched to a gene: 8. Per the germline V gene, CDR1 is MNHEY and CDR2 is SMNVEV (reference sequence). Here the CDR3 DNA reads TGTGCCAGCAGCCCTTGGGACAGGGTCCACGAGCAGTACTTC. This codes for CASSPWDRVHEQYF.

This clonotype was counted at least ten times. The chain has TRBV3-1 and TRBJ1-2, with D possibly matching TRBD1 (5 bases). Germline loops: CDR1 LGHDT, CDR2 YNNKEL (reference sequence). Trimming cost V 5 bases and J 12 bases, with 19 bases left between them. There are 13 residues in the CDR3. The DNA for the CDR3 is TGTGCCAGCAGCGAAAAACAGGACAAGGAACACACCTTC. Residues: CASSEKQDKEHTF. Supplemented by reference TRBV3-1 and TRBJ1-2, the full variable domain reads DTAVSQTPKYLVTQMGNDKSIKCEQNLGHDTMYWYKQDSKKFLKIMFSYNNKELIINETVPNRFSPKSPDKAHLNLHINSLELGDSAVYFCASSEKQDKEHTFGSGTRLTVV.

This clonotype appeared a single time. A much larger clone lies a single base off, so this may be a read error. The chain is built from TRBV12-3 or TRBV12-4 and TRBJ2-2; 9 bases map to TRBD1. The CDR3 length is 16 residues. V was pared by 7 bases and J by 9 bases, with 15 bases of the junction left unmatched. In DNA form, the CDR3 reads TGTGCCAGCACCATAGGGACAGGGATGTATGCCAGGGAGCTGTTTTTT. It yields the protein CASTIGTGMYARELFF.

The rearrangement uses TRBV6-1 and TRBJ2-7; D is uncertain. V lost 6 bases and J lost 0, with 9 bases in between. The CDR3 is 13 amino acids. CDR1 is MNHNS and CDR2 is SASEGT in the germline V gene. The CDR3 loop reads CASRKAPSYEQYF. CDR3 in DNA: TGTGCCAGCAGAAAAGCCCCCTCCTACGAGCAGTACTTC.

This clonotype was detected only a few times. The CDR3 nucleotides read TGTGCCAGCAGTTTCCCTCCTGGTATTAACACTGAAGCTTTCTTT. It codes for CASSFPPGINTEAFF. The gene calls are TRBV28 and TRBJ1-1; D remains unclear. In germline, CDR1 is MDHEN, CDR2 SYDVKM. The CDR3 covers 15 residues. V shed 3 bases and J shed 2 bases, with 13 bases lying between them.

This clonotype has at least ten counts. The V gene is TRBV28, the J gene TRBJ1-1, with a weak D call TRBD1 (5 bases). This CDR3 is built from 16 residues. With 0 bases removed from V and 5 bases from J, the gap between germline ends came to 16 bases. Germline lookup yields CDR1 MDHEN and CDR2 SYDVKM. CDR3 nucleotide sequence: TGTGCCAGCAGTTTATGGGTTATTACCCGGGGGACTGAAGCTTTCTTT. This sequence encodes CASSLWVITRGTEAFF.

This clonotype occurred many times. The genes are TRBV28 and TRBJ2-7; D is possibly TRBD2 (6 bases). Deletions cut 0 bases from V and 2 bases from J, with 11 bases between. Germline assignment: CDR1 MDHEN and CDR2 SYDVKM. This CDR3 region has 15 residues. Here the CDR3 reads CASSLWLSGTYEQYF. Here the CDR3 DNA reads TGTGCCAGCAGTTTATGGCTTAGCGGTACCTACGAGCAGTACTTC.

V gene TRBV6-1 combines with J gene TRBJ2-5; 8 nucleotides agree with TRBD2. CDR3 size: 12 residues. After removal of 5 bases from V and 14 bases from J, the junction contained 10 bases not matched to a gene. Germline V gives CDR1 MNHNS, CDR2 SASEGT. The CDR3 spells CASSPQAGALYF. For the CDR3, the DNA is TGTGCCAGCAGTCCACAAGCGGGAGCCCTCTACTTC.

The rearrangement links TRBV12-3 or TRBV12-4 to TRBJ2-2; 10 positions match TRBD1. V trimming: 9 bases; J trimming: 6 bases; junction bases outside the gene matches: 4. This CDR3 comprises 13 residues. CDR3 region: CASAGQGPGELFF. The CDR3 DNA reads as TGTGCCAGTGCGGGACAGGGGCCCGGGGAGCTGTTTTTT.

This clonotype was observed a handful of times. One junction end does not reproduce the germline sequence, and a read error may be involved. J is TRBJ2-1 and V is TRBV6-2 or TRBV6-3; 13 nucleotides line up with TRBD2. Germline V gene lookup returns CDR1 MNHEY and CDR2 SVGEGT. The CDR3 loop spans 17 amino acids. CDR3 in amino acids: CASSHSTSGRMWDEQFF. The CDR3 region has the DNA TGTGCCAGCAGTCACTCGACTAGCGGGAGGATGTGGGATGAGCAGTTCTTC.

In this sample, this clonotype turned up many times. J is TRBJ1-2 and V is TRBV7-9; 8 nucleotides align to TRBD1. The V segment lost 5 bases and the J segment 4 bases; nucleotides outside the gene matches: 6. The germline V gene encodes CDR1 SEHNR and CDR2 FQNEAQ (reference sequence). The CDR3 length is 14 residues. The DNA for the CDR3 is TGTGCCAGCAGCCGGGGACAGGTGGGCTATGGCTACACCTTC. Protein product: CASSRGQVGYGYTF. Variable domain in full (rest from reference TRBV7-9 and TRBJ1-2): DTGVSQNPRHKITKRGQNVTFRCDPISEHNRLYWYRQTLGQGPEFLTYFQNEAQLEKSRLLSDRFSAERPKGSFSTLEIQRTEQGDSAMYLCASSRGQVGYGYTFGSGTRLTVV.

About this clonotype itself: An end of the junction differs from the germline gene, which may be a read error. The chain couples TRBV9 to TRBJ2-7; D possibly corresponds to TRBD1 (5 bases). Germline V CDR1 and CDR2: SGDLS, YYNGEE. The CDR3 totals 15 residues. This CDR3 reads CASSQVGATSDEQYF. Written as DNA, the CDR3 is TGTGCCAGCAGCCAGGTAGGGGCGACCTCCGACGAGCAGTACTTC.

The sample holds many counts of this clonotype. The rearrangement joins TRBV29-1 to TRBJ1-1, with D unclear. The CDR3 is 12 amino acids. Germline CDR1 SQVTM, CDR2 ANQGSEA. Between the trimmed V and J ends, which lost 4 bases and 1 base, there was a span of 7 bases. The CDR3 region has the DNA TGCAGCGTTGGTGGCGGGAACACTGAAGCTTTCTTT. Its translation: CSVGGGNTEAFF.

The genes are TRBV7-8 and TRBJ1-4, with D unresolved. Germline V CDR1 and CDR2: SGHVS, FQNEAQ. This CDR3 is built from 15 residues. The V end was cut by 1 base, the J end by 3 bases, with 9 bases between. The chain's CDR3 is CASSLERVPNEKLFF. The DNA of the CDR3 is TGTGCCAGCAGCTTAGAGCGGGTCCCTAATGAAAAACTGTTTTTT.